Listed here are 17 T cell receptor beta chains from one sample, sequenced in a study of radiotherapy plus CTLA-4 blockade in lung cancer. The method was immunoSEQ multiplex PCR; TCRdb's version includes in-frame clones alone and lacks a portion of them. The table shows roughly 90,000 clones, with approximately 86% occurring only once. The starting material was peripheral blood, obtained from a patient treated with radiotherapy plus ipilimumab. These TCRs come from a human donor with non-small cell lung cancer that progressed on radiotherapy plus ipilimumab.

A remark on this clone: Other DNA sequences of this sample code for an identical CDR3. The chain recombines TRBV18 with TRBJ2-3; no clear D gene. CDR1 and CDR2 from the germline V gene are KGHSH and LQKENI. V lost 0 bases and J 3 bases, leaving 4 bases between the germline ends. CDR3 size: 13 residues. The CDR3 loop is CASSPPVTDTQYF. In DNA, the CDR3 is TGTGCCAGCTCACCACCCGTGACAGATACGCAGTATTTT.

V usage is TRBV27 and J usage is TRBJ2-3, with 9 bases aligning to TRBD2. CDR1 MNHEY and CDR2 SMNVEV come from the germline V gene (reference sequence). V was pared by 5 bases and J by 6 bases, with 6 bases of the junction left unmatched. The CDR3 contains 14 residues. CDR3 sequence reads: CASSPGLAMDTQYF. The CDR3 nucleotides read TGTGCCAGCAGTCCCGGACTAGCGATGGATACGCAGTATTTT.

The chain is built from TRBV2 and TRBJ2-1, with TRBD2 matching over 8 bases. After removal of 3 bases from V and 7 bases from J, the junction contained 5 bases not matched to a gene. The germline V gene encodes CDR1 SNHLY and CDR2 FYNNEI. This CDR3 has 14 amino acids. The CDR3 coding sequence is TGTGCCAGCAGTGAGGGACTAGTGACGAATGAGCAGTTCTTC. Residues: CASSEGLVTNEQFF.

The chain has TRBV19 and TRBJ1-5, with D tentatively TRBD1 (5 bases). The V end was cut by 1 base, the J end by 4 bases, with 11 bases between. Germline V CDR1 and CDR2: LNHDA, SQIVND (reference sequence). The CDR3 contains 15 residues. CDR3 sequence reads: CASSIGRGSNQPQHF. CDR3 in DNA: TGTGCCAGTAGTATAGGTAGGGGCTCGAATCAGCCCCAGCATTTT. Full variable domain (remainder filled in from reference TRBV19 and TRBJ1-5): DGGITQSPKYLFRKEGQNVTLSCEQNLNHDAMYWYRQDPGQGLRLIYYSQIVNDFQKGDIAEGYSVSREKKESFPLTVTSAQKNPTAFYLCASSIGRGSNQPQHFGDGTRLSIL.

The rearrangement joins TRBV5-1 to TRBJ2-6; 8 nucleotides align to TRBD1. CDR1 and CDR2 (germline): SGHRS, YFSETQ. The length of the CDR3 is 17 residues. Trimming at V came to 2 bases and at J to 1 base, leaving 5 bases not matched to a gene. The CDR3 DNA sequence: TGCGCCAGCAGCTTAGGACAGGGAGCTTCTGGGGCCAACGTCCTGACTTTC. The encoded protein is CASSLGQGASGANVLTF.

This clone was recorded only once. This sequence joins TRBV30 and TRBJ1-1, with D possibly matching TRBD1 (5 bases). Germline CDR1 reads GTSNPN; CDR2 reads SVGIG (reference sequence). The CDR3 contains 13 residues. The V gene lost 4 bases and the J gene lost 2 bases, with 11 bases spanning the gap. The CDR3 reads CAWMRQINTEAFF. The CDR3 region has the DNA TGTGCCTGGATGCGACAGATAAACACTGAAGCTTTCTTT.

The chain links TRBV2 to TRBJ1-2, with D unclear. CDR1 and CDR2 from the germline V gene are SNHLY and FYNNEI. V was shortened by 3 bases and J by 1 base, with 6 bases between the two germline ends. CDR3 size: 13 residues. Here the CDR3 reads CASSDGVNYGYTF. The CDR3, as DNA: TGTGCCAGCAGTGACGGGGTTAACTATGGCTACACCTTC.

The CDR3 protein is CASRRDSTDTQYF. CDR3 nucleotides: TGTGCCAGCAGAAGGGATAGCACAGATACGCAGTATTTT. The rearrangement uses TRBV2 and TRBJ2-3; D unclear. The germline CDR1 and CDR2 sequences are SNHLY and FYNNEI. This CDR3 spans 13 amino acids. The V gene lost 6 bases and the J gene lost 0 bases, with 7 bases spanning the gap.

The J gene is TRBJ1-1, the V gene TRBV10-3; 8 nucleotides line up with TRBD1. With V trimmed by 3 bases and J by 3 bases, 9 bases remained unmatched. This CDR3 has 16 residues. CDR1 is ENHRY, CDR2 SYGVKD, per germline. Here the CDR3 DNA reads TGTGCCATCAGTGATCCGACAGGGGCGATGGACACTGAAGCTTTCTTT. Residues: CAISDPTGAMDTEAFF.

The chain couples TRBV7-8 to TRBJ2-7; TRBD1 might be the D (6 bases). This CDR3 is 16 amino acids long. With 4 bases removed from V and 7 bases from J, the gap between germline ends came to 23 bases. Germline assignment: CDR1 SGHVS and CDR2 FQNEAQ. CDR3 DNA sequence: TGTGCCAGCAGCTCCAAAACAGGGCGCGTCGTTGGTGAGCAGTACTTC. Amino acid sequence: CASSSKTGRVVGEQYF.

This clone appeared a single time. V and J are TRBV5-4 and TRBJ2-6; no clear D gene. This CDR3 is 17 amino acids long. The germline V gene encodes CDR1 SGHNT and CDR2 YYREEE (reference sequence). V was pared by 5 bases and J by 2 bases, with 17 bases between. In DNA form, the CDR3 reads TGTGCCAGCAGTCCTTCAGTGTGGAGCGCTGGGGCCAACGTCCTGACTTTC. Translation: CASSPSVWSAGANVLTF.

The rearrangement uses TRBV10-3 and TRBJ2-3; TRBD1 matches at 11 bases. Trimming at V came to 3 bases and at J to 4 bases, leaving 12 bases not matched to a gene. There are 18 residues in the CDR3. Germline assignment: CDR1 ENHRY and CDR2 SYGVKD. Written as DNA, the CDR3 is TGTGCCATCAGTGAACGCCCCTCCGGGACAGGGGGGGCAGATACGCAGTATTTT. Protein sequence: CAISERPSGTGGADTQYF.

The CDR3 is CASSSTGAGETQYF. CDR3 DNA: TGTGCCAGCAGCTCGACAGGGGCGGGGGAGACCCAGTACTTC. This chain links TRBV11-3 with TRBJ2-5, with 8 bases aligning to TRBD1. The germline V gene encodes CDR1 SGHNT and CDR2 YENEEA. CDR3 length equals 14 residues. V lost 4 bases, J lost 5 bases, and 6 bases stayed unmatched. Full variable domain (missing parts from reference TRBV11-3 and TRBJ2-5): EAGVVQSPRYKIIEKKQPVAFWCNPISGHNTLYWYLQNLGQGPELLIRYENEEAVDDSQLPKDRFSAERLKGVDSTLKIQPAELGDSAVYLCASSSTGAGETQYFGPGTRLLVL.

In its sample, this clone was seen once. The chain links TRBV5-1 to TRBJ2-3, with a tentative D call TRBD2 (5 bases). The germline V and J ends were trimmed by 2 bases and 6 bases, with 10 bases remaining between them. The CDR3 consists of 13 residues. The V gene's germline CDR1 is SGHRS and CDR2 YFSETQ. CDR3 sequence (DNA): TGCGCCAGCAGCTTTCGGTTAGCGGATACGCAGTATTTT. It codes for CASSFRLADTQYF. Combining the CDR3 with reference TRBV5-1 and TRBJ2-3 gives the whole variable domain KAGVTQTPRYLIKTRGQQVTLSCSPISGHRSVSWYQQTPGQGLQFLFEYFSETQRNKGNFPGRFSGRQFSNSRSEMNVSTLELGDSALYLCASSFRLADTQYFGPGTRLTVL.

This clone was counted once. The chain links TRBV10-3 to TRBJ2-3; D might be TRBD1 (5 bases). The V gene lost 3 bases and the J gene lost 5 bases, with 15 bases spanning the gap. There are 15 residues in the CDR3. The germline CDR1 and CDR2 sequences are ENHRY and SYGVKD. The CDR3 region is CAISDWSGKGDTQYF. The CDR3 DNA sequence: TGTGCCATCAGTGATTGGTCAGGGAAGGGAGATACGCAGTATTTT.

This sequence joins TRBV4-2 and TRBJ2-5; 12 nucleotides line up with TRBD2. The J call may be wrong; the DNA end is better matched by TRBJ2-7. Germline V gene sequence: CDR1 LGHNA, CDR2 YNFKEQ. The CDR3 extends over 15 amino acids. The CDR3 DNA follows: TGTGCCAGCAGCCCGACGACTAGCGGGAGTTACGAGCAGTACTTC. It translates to CASSPTTSGSYEQYF.

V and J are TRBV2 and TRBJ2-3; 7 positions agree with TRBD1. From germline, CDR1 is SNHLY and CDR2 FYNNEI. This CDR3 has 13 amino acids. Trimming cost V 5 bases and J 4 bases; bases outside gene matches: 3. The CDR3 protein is CASSPDRADTQYF. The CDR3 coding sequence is TGTGCCAGCAGTCCTGACAGGGCAGATACGCAGTATTTT.